This T cell receptor (beta chain) was retrieved from a study of CD8 T cells in ankylosing spondylitis. This clonotype came up a few times. The antigen is not known. Quantitative 5'-RACE with molecular barcodes produced the TCR beta libraries. TCRdb processed the 5' RACE reads anew with MiXCR; each CDR3 protein has one entry. The sample lists some 130,000 distinct CDR3 sequences; roughly 18% were seen once. V lost 2 bases, J lost 1 base, and 8 bases lay in between. This CDR3 comprises 14 residues. Germline values: CDR1 LGHNA, CDR2 YSLEER. General study points: A motif in TCR beta, a set of seven to nine highly homologous variants, appeared characteristic of ankylosing spondylitis blood. Within matched ankylosing spondylitis synovial fluid, disease-linked clones were reportedly significantly enriched. In reactive arthritis synovial fluid and blood, some motif variants had been reported before. In peripheral blood, disease-linked CD8+ clones occurred at relatively low frequencies.

The specimen sequenced was blood, either unsorted or a sorted T cell fraction (not recorded which). The clonotype originates from a male donor with ankylosing spondylitis. The V and J genes are TRBV4-3 and TRBJ1-1; D gene uncertain. The CDR3 DNA reads as TGCGCCAGCAGCCAAAAAGGCACGAACACTGAAGCTTTCTTT. Amino acids: CASSQKGTNTEAFF.